The 27 T cell receptor beta chains reported below all come from one sample, sequenced in a study of blood T cell repertoires in COVID-19. TCRdb keeps only in-frame clones here, not all; method: immunoSEQ multiplex PCR. The data show about 480,000 clones, with around 89% seen just once and approximately 1.8% held by the top ten. The sequenced sample consisted of PBMCs or T cells enriched from blood (not recorded which). The receptor set was obtained from a woman between 35 and 50 years old who had recovered from COVID-19.

The V call is TRBV27, the J call TRBJ2-7; 7 bases agree with TRBD2. The J segment lost 3 bases and the V segment lost 8 bases, leaving 7 bases of the junction unmatched. This CDR3 has 13 residues. The V gene's germline CDR1 is MNHEY and CDR2 SMNVEV (reference sequence). This chain's CDR3 is CASGKRDLYEQYF. As DNA, the CDR3 is TGTGCCAGCGGGAAGCGGGACCTCTACGAGCAGTACTTC.

The chain recombines TRBV2 with TRBJ1-2; 9 positions agree with TRBD1. The CDR3 has 16 amino acids. Trimming removed 5 bases from V and 4 bases from J; junction bases left unmatched: 11. In germline, CDR1 is SNHLY, CDR2 FYNNEI. Here the CDR3 DNA reads TGTGCCAGCAGTAATATACAGGGGGCGCCGGGCTATGGCTACACCTTC. Translated, it gives CASSNIQGAPGYGYTF.

CDR3 region: CASSLRDSLMNTEAFF. The CDR3 bases are TGTGCCAGCAGCCTCCGGGACAGCCTGATGAACACTGAAGCTTTCTTT. The rearrangement links TRBV7-6 to TRBJ1-1; 7 bases agree with TRBD1. Looked up from germline, CDR1 is SGHVS and CDR2 is FNYEAQ. V was pared by 5 bases and J by 0 bases, with 9 bases of the junction left unmatched. This CDR3 spans 16 amino acids.

The chain joins TRBV6-5 to TRBJ1-2, with D possibly matching TRBD1 (6 bases). The V gene lost 1 base and the J gene lost 0 bases, with 9 bases spanning the gap. This CDR3 comprises 15 residues. From germline, CDR1 is MNHEY and CDR2 SVGAGI. The CDR3, as DNA: TGTGCCAGCAGTTACTTAACAGGGTCTAACTATGGCTACACCTTC. Translation: CASSYLTGSNYGYTF.

The chain couples TRBV19 to TRBJ1-2; no reliable D call. CDR1 and CDR2 from the germline V gene are LNHDA and SQIVND (reference sequence). The CDR3 is 13 residues long. The V gene lost 5 bases and the J gene lost 8 bases, with 15 bases spanning the gap. The CDR3 is CASSDRSFLGYTF. CDR3 DNA: TGTGCCAGTAGTGATAGGAGCTTCCTGGGCTACACCTTC. Using reference TRBV19 and TRBJ1-2 for the parts outside the CDR3, the full variable domain is DGGITQSPKYLFRKEGQNVTLSCEQNLNHDAMYWYRQDPGQGLRLIYYSQIVNDFQKGDIAEGYSVSREKKESFPLTVTSAQKNPTAFYLCASSDRSFLGYTFGSGTRLTVV.

In its sample, this clone was seen once. CDR3 DNA sequence: TGTGCCAGCAGCTTAGAAAGGAGTCCCCTATACAATGAGCAGTTCTTC. Translated: CASSLERSPLYNEQFF. The chain has TRBV11-2 and TRBJ2-1; D not resolved. V lost 0 bases, J lost 4 bases, and 13 bases lay in between. The CDR3 spans 16 residues. From germline, CDR1 is SGHAT and CDR2 FQNNGV.

V and J are TRBV4-2 and TRBJ2-3; TRBD2 agrees at 9 bases. Germline V gives CDR1 LGHNA, CDR2 YNFKEQ. The CDR3 is 19 amino acids. With V trimmed by 1 base and J by 0 bases, 11 bases remained unmatched. Here the CDR3 reads CASSQVISSTSGSTDTQYF. In DNA form, the CDR3 reads TGTGCCAGCAGCCAAGTAATCTCGTCGACTAGCGGTAGCACAGATACGCAGTATTTT.

The chain has TRBV19 and TRBJ1-1; no definite D call. The CDR3 has 15 residues. V was clipped by 1 base and J by 4 bases, with 13 bases between them. In germline, CDR1 is LNHDA, CDR2 SQIVND (reference sequence). The CDR3 nucleotides read TGTGCCAGTAGTATAGGAAGGCGGGGATCCACTGAAGCTTTCTTT. Translating gives CASSIGRRGSTEAFF.

The V call is TRBV4-3, the J call TRBJ2-1; 9 bases are shared with TRBD1. The V gene end was trimmed by 1 base and the J gene end by 7 bases; junction bases not matched to a gene: 14. The CDR3 has 18 amino acids. Germline V CDR1 and CDR2: LGHNA, YSLEER. CDR3 sequence: CASSQAGQGSVSGNEQFF. Written as DNA, the CDR3 is TGCGCCAGCAGCCAAGCGGGACAGGGATCAGTCTCTGGAAATGAGCAGTTCTTC.

This chain uses TRBV11-2 with TRBJ2-5; TRBD1 aligns across 7 bases. This CDR3 has 13 amino acids. V gave up 5 bases and J gave up 5 bases; unmatched junction bases: 5. Germline CDR1 SGHAT, CDR2 FQNNGV. The CDR3 sequence is CASSPTGSETQYF. The CDR3 DNA is TGTGCCAGCAGCCCGACAGGGAGCGAGACCCAGTACTTC.

V usage is TRBV18 and J usage is TRBJ1-4; 7 bases align to TRBD1. The CDR3 consists of 16 residues. Germline trimming cut 3 bases from V and 3 bases from J; bases unmatched to any gene: 7. Germline CDR1 and CDR2: KGHSH and LQKENI. The CDR3, as DNA: TGTGCCAGCTCACCCCCGACGGGACAGTCTAATGAAAAACTGTTTTTT. It codes for CASSPPTGQSNEKLFF.

V usage is TRBV19 and J usage is TRBJ2-7; no firm D call. There are 13 residues in the CDR3. With 6 bases removed from V and 2 bases from J, the gap between germline ends came to 11 bases. The V gene's germline CDR1 is LNHDA and CDR2 SQIVND (reference sequence). The chain's CDR3 is CASRKPQTYEQYF. Written as DNA, the CDR3 is TGTGCCAGTAGGAAACCCCAGACCTACGAGCAGTACTTC.

Only one count was recorded for this clone. The chain combines TRBV6-5 with TRBJ1-1, with D possibly TRBD1 on 6 matching bases. The CDR3 extends over 12 amino acids. The V gene lost 2 bases and the J gene lost 13 bases, with 14 bases spanning the gap. Germline lookup yields CDR1 MNHEY and CDR2 SVGAGI. CDR3 bases: TGTGCCAGCAGTTACCGGGGACAAGCAATTTTCTTT. This encodes CASSYRGQAIFF.

This clone has only one observation. The V and J genes are TRBV19 and TRBJ1-5; no clear D gene. The germline V gene has CDR1 LNHDA and CDR2 SQIVND (reference sequence). The CDR3 length is 13 residues. The V gene lost 7 bases and the J gene lost 9 bases, with 16 bases spanning the gap. This CDR3 is CASNTPQVGPQHF. CDR3 coding DNA: TGTGCCAGTAATACTCCCCAGGTCGGGCCCCAGCATTTT. The whole variable domain, remainder taken from reference TRBV19 and TRBJ1-5, is DGGITQSPKYLFRKEGQNVTLSCEQNLNHDAMYWYRQDPGQGLRLIYYSQIVNDFQKGDIAEGYSVSREKKESFPLTVTSAQKNPTAFYLCASNTPQVGPQHFGDGTRLSIL.

The table lists this clone with a few counts. Other DNA sequences in the sample encode the same CDR3. The CDR3 is CASSSGSYNEQFF. The CDR3 coding sequence is TGTGCCAGCAGCTCAGGCTCCTACAATGAGCAGTTCTTC. The genes are TRBV7-2 and TRBJ2-1, with D unresolved. This CDR3 has 13 residues. CDR1 SGHTA and CDR2 FQGNSA come from the germline V gene. V lost 4 bases, J lost 0 bases, and 4 bases lay in between.

The chain combines TRBV29-1 with TRBJ2-5; D gene unclear. This CDR3 has 14 residues. Trimming left V 0 bases short and J 5 bases short, with 13 bases between. CDR1 and CDR2 from the germline V gene are SQVTM and ANQGSEA. The CDR3 DNA follows: TGCAGCGTTGAAGATGGTAGTATAATGGAGACCCAGTACTTC. Its protein product is CSVEDGSIMETQYF. Full variable domain (missing parts from reference TRBV29-1 and TRBJ2-5): SAVISQKPSRDICQRGTSLTIQCQVDSQVTMMFWYRQQPGQSLTLIATANQGSEATYESGFVIDKFPISRPNLTFSTLTVSNMSPEDSSIYLCSVEDGSIMETQYFGPGTRLLVL.

The chain joins TRBV18 to TRBJ1-2; 8 bases agree with TRBD1. The CDR3 contains 14 residues. CDR1 KGHSH and CDR2 LQKENI come from the germline V gene. Germline trimming cut 5 bases from V and 4 bases from J; bases unmatched to any gene: 6. The CDR3 sequence is CASSAGGVSYGYTF. The CDR3 DNA is TGTGCCAGCTCAGCAGGGGGCGTCAGCTATGGCTACACCTTC.

The chain carries TRBV5-1 and TRBJ1-2; the D gene is possibly TRBD1 (6 bases). Germline-derived CDR1 and CDR2 are SGHRS and YFSETQ. The CDR3 extends over 14 amino acids. Trimming stripped 3 bases from V and 2 bases from J, with 11 bases between. CDR3 loop: CASSWAQGNYGYTF. Written as DNA, the CDR3 is TGCGCCAGCAGCTGGGCGCAGGGGAACTATGGCTACACCTTC. The variable domain in full, with the rest retrieved from reference TRBV5-1 and TRBJ1-2, is KAGVTQTPRYLIKTRGQQVTLSCSPISGHRSVSWYQQTPGQGLQFLFEYFSETQRNKGNFPGRFSGRQFSNSRSEMNVSTLELGDSALYLCASSWAQGNYGYTFGSGTRLTVV.

V and J are TRBV20-1 and TRBJ2-7; D might be TRBD1 (5 bases). Germline lookup yields CDR1 DFQATT and CDR2 SNEGSKA (reference sequence). Trimming took 3 bases from V and 0 from J, leaving 15 bases between them. This CDR3 has 15 amino acids. CDR3 nucleotide sequence: TGCAGTGCTAGTAGTACAGGCAATAGCTCCTACGAGCAGTACTTC. Translated, it gives CSASSTGNSSYEQYF.

The genes are TRBV5-1 and TRBJ1-1; D ambiguous. Germline V gene lookup returns CDR1 SGHRS and CDR2 YFSETQ. The CDR3 runs to 15 residues. Trimming took off 4 bases at V and 1 base at J, with 14 bases between the two ends. CDR3 sequence (DNA): TGCGCCAGCAGCCCCGCCCCCGAGCAGAACACTGAAGCTTTCTTT. Amino acids: CASSPAPEQNTEAFF.

This chain uses TRBV7-8 with TRBJ2-7, with D perhaps TRBD2 (5 bases). The CDR3 totals 15 residues. Germline CDR1 reads SGHVS; CDR2 reads FQNEAQ. The V end was cut by 4 bases, the J end by 0 bases, with 13 bases between. The CDR3 DNA reads TGTGCCAGCAGCTCGGGATACCGGAGCTCCTACGAGCAGTACTTC. Translation: CASSSGYRSSYEQYF.

This clone was recorded a few times. The V and J genes are TRBV11-3 and TRBJ2-2; perhaps TRBD1 as D (7 bases). Trimming took 3 bases from V and 5 from J, leaving 16 bases between them. This CDR3 has 16 residues. CDR1 and CDR2 (germline): SGHNT, YENEEA. As DNA, the CDR3 is TGTGCCAGCAGCTTTCGTGCAGGGGGGTTAACCGGGGAGCTGTTTTTT. This sequence encodes CASSFRAGGLTGELFF.

V is TRBV6-5 and J is TRBJ1-1, with no clear D. CDR3 length: 14 residues. The ends were cut back, 6 bases at V and 2 bases at J, with 13 bases in the middle. Per germline, CDR1 MNHEY and CDR2 SVGAGI. CDR3 residues: CASRFTALNTEAFF. The CDR3 nucleotides read TGTGCCAGCAGGTTTACAGCCCTCAACACTGAAGCTTTCTTT.

The V call is TRBV4-3, the J call TRBJ1-2; D perhaps matches TRBD1 (6 bases). With 1 base removed from V and 1 base from J, the gap between germline ends came to 10 bases. Germline-derived CDR1 and CDR2 are LGHNA and YSLEER. CDR3 size: 15 residues. The CDR3 DNA sequence: TGCGCCAGCAGCCAAGGACAGGCTATTAACTATGGCTACACCTTC. Protein product: CASSQGQAINYGYTF.

The genes are TRBV7-9 and TRBJ2-7, with D maybe TRBD2 (6 bases). Germline V gene data show CDR1 as SEHNR and CDR2 as FQNEAQ (reference sequence). V was trimmed by 5 bases and J by 3 bases, leaving 23 bases between them. The CDR3 has 17 residues. In DNA, the CDR3 is TGTGCCAGCAGCCGCGATTCCCCGGGACTGAACATCTACGAGCAGTACTTC. It encodes CASSRDSPGLNIYEQYF.

The rearrangement joins TRBV28 to TRBJ2-2; TRBD2 matches 8 bases. There are 18 residues in the CDR3. Trimming cost V 2 bases and J 3 bases; bases outside gene matches: 11. Germline assignment: CDR1 MDHEN and CDR2 SYDVKM. The CDR3 DNA sequence: TGTGCCAGCAGTTTACTGGTGGTAGCGGGGATTCACACCGGGGAGCTGTTTTTT. It yields the protein CASSLLVVAGIHTGELFF.

The chain carries TRBV24-1 and TRBJ2-1; 10 bases agree with TRBD2. CDR3 length: 13 residues. V lost 5 bases to trimming and J lost 6 bases; unmatched junction nucleotides: 0. Per germline, CDR1 KGHDR and CDR2 SFDVKD. The CDR3 DNA reads TGTGCCACCAGTGGACTAGCGGGCAATGAGCAGTTCTTC. This gives the protein CATSGLAGNEQFF.